This entry is about one TCR beta chain. This sample is drawn from a study of Ad26.COV2.S vaccination and SARS-CoV-2 variants. Turning to the study itself: Dosing was one shot or two shots 56 days apart.

Treatment given: roughly 19 received Ad26.COV2.S at low or high dose, single or two shots; several received placebo; per-sample allocation not given. The investigators took samples on day 63 after the first vaccine or placebo injection. The V gene lost 6 bases and the J gene lost 4 bases, with 16 bases spanning the gap. Germline lookup yields CDR1 MNHNY and CDR2 SVGAGI (reference sequence). This CDR3 region has 14 residues. TCRdb's table, derived via immunoSEQ multiplex PCR, lists solely in-frame clones and lacks some. The sample has 440,000 or so clones, 70% to 90% seen once; the top ten hold 1.7%. The source of this sequence is a person aged 18-60 years who received the Ad26.COV2.S COVID-19 vaccine or a placebo. V usage is TRBV6-6 and J usage is TRBJ2-7; D is unclear. This specimen consisted of peripheral blood, obtained in a trial of Ad26.COV2.S vaccine versus placebo. Here the CDR3 DNA reads TGTGCCAGCAGCCTCAATGGGCTCGGGTACGAGCAGTACTTC. This encodes CASSLNGLGYEQYF.